This TCR beta chain was found in a study of blood T cell repertoires in COVID-19. The wider study: From the United States, Italy and Spain came samples of acute and convalescent COVID-19. The analysed material was cDNA or gDNA that came from T cells, B-cell-depleted T cells, or PBMCs.

V lost 5 bases and J lost 0; bases outside the gene matches: 7. Germline CDR1 LNHNV, CDR2 YYDKDF (reference sequence). CDR3 length: 15 amino acids. The protocol was immunoSEQ multiplex PCR, while the TCRdb copy is restricted to in-frame clones and leaves out a portion. Found here are about 120,000 clones, around 78% of them singletons; the top ten hold roughly 2.1%. V usage is TRBV15 and J usage is TRBJ2-7; 7 bases are shared with TRBD2. What was sequenced was peripheral blood. The clonotype comes from a man between 70 and 80 years old with acute or convalescent COVID-19. This chain's CDR3 is CATSPGRGNSYEQYF. For the CDR3, the DNA is TGTGCCACCAGCCCCGGGCGGGGGAACTCCTACGAGCAGTACTTC.